This T cell receptor beta chain originates from a study of human T cells and chemical hapten exposure. Time point in this sample: pre-sensitization, week 0. Specified treatment: therapeutic diphenylcyclopropenone sensitization with weekly scalp DPC. Patches went on only after blood had been drawn each time. General observations from the study: There was alopecia in the donors, so their immune response may differ from that of healthy people. After DPC sensitization, TCRs above 1 in 1000 frequency showed no change.

This clonotype was observed a few times. The antigen is not known. The CDR3 contains 12 residues. Germline V lookup: CDR1 MGHDK, CDR2 SYGVNS. V lost 8 bases, J lost 11 bases, and 6 bases stayed unmatched. As the library was built, unique molecular identifiers were attached to individual cDNA molecules. TCRdb called the RACE reads again in MiXCR, with one record for every CDR3 protein. The sample consists of some 400,000 distinct CDR3 sequences, about 5.1% of them appearing once. Material: whole blood, obtained in connection with sensitization to the hapten diphenylcyclopropenone (DPC). The origin of this receptor is a woman aged 45-65 years with alopecia areata. Some clones in this sample may be carry-over from other donors' samples. This chain joins TRBV25-1 and TRBJ1-5; 10 positions agree with TRBD1. The CDR3 loop is CASGDRGPAQHF. In DNA, the CDR3 is TGTGCCAGCGGGGACAGGGGACCGGCCCAGCATTTT.